Below, one T cell receptor (beta chain) is given with its context. The antigen this receptor binds is unknown. Qualities for individual bases were not recorded, and no much larger clone is one base off. This entry comes from a study of cytomegalovirus exposure and HLA in healthy donors (dated 2017 in TCRdb). General notes on the study: A later analysis indicated that the 120 or so validation repertoires were generated on the platform also employed for the 700 or so repertoires of the first cohort. To predict cytomegalovirus infection status, the study combined high-throughput TCR immunosequencing, statistical association of individual TCRs with disease status, and machine learning. The study aimed to test whether signatures of past pathogen exposure could be identified by cataloging public T cell receptors. Besides the first cohort of hundreds of subjects, a separate validation cohort made up of over a hundred different subjects was used. Beyond this particular receptor, the publication reports: Most TCR sequences were observed very rarely across donors, whereas some public TCRs were present in many individuals. Subsequent analysis determined that TCRs grouped into clusters in the first cohort also showed a tendency toward co-occurrence across the approximately 120 validation repertoires, and approximately 94% of cluster scores exceeded 0. The authors suggested that the approach could potentially be extended to other disease states and immunological phenotypes. A total of 150 to 200 TCR beta chains were listed by the study as associated with cytomegalovirus. In vitro tests confirmed that a few of the cytomegalovirus-associated TCR beta chains recognize cytomegalovirus antigens. In both the original and validation cohorts, the classifier was reported to diagnose cytomegalovirus status with high specificity and sensitivity. A later analysis had no HLA typing for the validation cohort, so co-occurrence there was scored across all 130 or so repertoires.

Separate from the roughly 650-subject first cohort, the validation cohort of 120 subjects was the group to which the donors belonged. Counted from cysteine to phenylalanine, this CDR3 has 13 amino acids. The retained sequence is limited to the CDR3, 39 bases, with the frame set at the first base. From the germline V gene (reference sequence), CDR1 is LNHDA and CDR2 is SQIVND. Trimming takes 6 bases from V and 1 base from J, and the germline ends sit 9 bases apart. Library generation was performed with the immunoSEQ multiplex PCR assay. The study's own analysis went as follows. A statistical classification framework was built to diagnose cytomegalovirus status from the catalog of TCR beta chain sequences. TCRdb stores this immuneACCESS table with in-frame sequences only. Part of the clones is absent; in the studies checked, under half of the shortfall reflects unresolved V genes, and no reason is known for the rest. D and trimming were read from the DNA, whereas the V and J calls and clone size are those reported in that table. Recorded for this sample are some 250,000 clones; 85% to 90% of them occurred a single time. Jointly, the top ten make up 0.37% of the sample.

This clonotype was sampled from a woman aged 18-35 years in good health and CMV-seronegative. Sequenced: PBMCs. The chain was built from TRBV19 and TRBJ1-1; TRBD1 is perhaps the D gene, given 5 matching bases. The nucleotide sequence is TGTGCCAGTAGCTCAGACAGGAACACTGAAGCTTTCTTT. This sequence encodes CASSSDRNTEAFF.